This is a list of T cell receptor beta chains from one sample in a study of beta chain features in type 1 diabetes. Assay used: immunoSEQ multiplex PCR; TCRdb lists only in-frame clones, some missing. The sample holds more than 300,000 clones, around 10% seen once. The source material was central memory CD4+ T cells from blood. The receptors were gathered from a young man with type 1 diabetes. The CDR3 runs from the conserved cysteine through the conserved F or W. A D gene is named only where the DNA matches it firmly. Size is omitted from some rows. Given values are once, few, many or a class for expanded clones.

CDR3aa,CDR3nt,abundance,v_gene,d_gene,j_gene
CASSFLGEGGYTF,TGTGCCAGCAGTTTCTTAGGGGAAGGTGGCTACACCTTC,many,TRBV28,NA,TRBJ1-2
CASSLGLAGGKQYF,TGTGCCAGCAGCCTGGGACTAGCGGGAGGGAAGCAGTACTTC,few,TRBV6-6,TRBD2,TRBJ2-7
CASSKVRQGAFF,TGTGCCAGCAGCAAGGTCCGGCAGGGAGCTTTCTTT,few,TRBV5-6,NA,TRBJ1-1
CASSGGRGSADTQYF,TGTGCCAGCAGTGGGGGGAGAGGGTCCGCAGATACGCAGTATTTT,NA,TRBV6-4,NA,TRBJ2-3
CASGDHEQFF,TGTGCCAGCGGTGACCATGAGCAGTTCTTC,few,TRBV6-1,NA,TRBJ2-1
CASSLTQGAWNTEAFF,TGTGCCAGCTCACTGACTCAGGGGGCCTGGAACACTGAAGCTTTCTTT,NA,TRBV18,TRBD1,TRBJ1-1
CASSYRDSTDTQYF,TGTGCCAGCAGTTACCGGGACAGCACAGATACGCAGTATTTT,few,TRBV6-5,NA,TRBJ2-3
CATSRESDRARQYF,TGTGCCACCAGCAGAGAGTCCGACAGGGCGAGGCAGTATTTT,NA,TRBV15,TRBD1,TRBJ2-3
CASRLELAGGYEQYF,TGCGCCAGCAGGCTGGAACTAGCGGGAGGTTACGAGCAGTACTTC,few,TRBV5-1,TRBD2,TRBJ2-7
CASSFAYYEQYF,TGTGCCAGCAGCTTTGCATACTACGAGCAGTACTTC,many,TRBV7-2,NA,TRBJ2-7
CASSLRTSGRSSYNEQFF,TGTGCCAGCAGCCTCCGGACTAGCGGGCGCTCCTCCTACAATGAGCAGTTCTTC,NA,TRBV14,TRBD2,TRBJ2-1
CASSTGLRTDTQYF,TGTGCCAGCAGCACGGGACTACGCACAGATACGCAGTATTTT,few,TRBV5-6,TRBD2,TRBJ2-3
CATSRVRASGRTVDNEQFF,TGTGCCACCAGCAGAGTTAGGGCTAGCGGGAGGACGGTAGACAATGAGCAGTTCTTC,NA,TRBV15,TRBD2,TRBJ2-1
CASRPQTGANTGELFF,TGTGCCAGCAGACCGCAGACAGGGGCGAACACCGGGGAGCTGTTTTTT,few,TRBV28,TRBD1,TRBJ2-2
CASSLALHSQYF,TGTGCCAGCAGCTTAGCGTTGCACTCACAGTACTTC,NA,TRBV7-3,NA,TRBJ2-7
CAISESTGSGELFF,TGTGCCATCAGTGAGTCGACGGGGTCCGGGGAGCTGTTTTTT,few,TRBV10-3,NA,TRBJ2-2
CASSVGTYNEQFF,TGTGCCAGCAGCGTCGGGACTTACAATGAGCAGTTCTTC,NA,TRBV13,NA,TRBJ2-1
CASSHDNTGELFF,TGTGCCAGCAGCCACGACAACACCGGGGAGCTGTTTTTT,NA,TRBV5-4,NA,TRBJ2-2
CASSPDPGLRGDTQYF,TGTGCCAGCAGCCCAGACCCGGGCCTAAGGGGAGATACGCAGTATTTT,NA,TRBV7-2,NA,TRBJ2-3
CASSPLTGTYGYTF,TGTGCCAGCAGCCCCCTGACAGGGACCTATGGCTACACCTTC,few,TRBV7-8,TRBD1,TRBJ1-2
CASSLTGGSYEQYF,TGTGCCAGCAGCTTAACAGGGGGTTCATACGAGCAGTACTTC,NA,TRBV7-9,TRBD1,TRBJ2-7
CASSLGLAGGKQYF,TGTGCCAGCAGCCTGGGACTAGCGGGAGGGAAGCAGTACTTC,NA,TRBV6-1,TRBD2,TRBJ2-7
CASQRDVYYGYTF,TGTGCCTCACAACGGGACGTATACTATGGCTACACCTTC,few,TRBV6-1,NA,TRBJ1-2
CASRGTGTYEQYF,TGTGCCAGCAGGGGGACAGGGACCTACGAGCAGTACTTC,NA,TRBV28,TRBD1,TRBJ2-7
CASRTPYSSGNTIYF,TGTGCCAGCAGGACACCTTATAGCTCTGGAAACACCATATATTTT,few,TRBV28,NA,TRBJ1-3
CASSLEQGFNQPQHF,TGTGCCAGCAGCTTAGAACAGGGCTTCAATCAGCCCCAGCATTTT,NA,TRBV11-2,NA,TRBJ1-5
CASSPGQGYNEQFF,TGTGCCAGCAGCCCCGGACAGGGCTACAATGAGCAGTTCTTC,NA,TRBV11-3,TRBD1,TRBJ2-1
CASSQDRNTEAFF,TGCGCCAGCAGCCAGGACAGGAACACTGAAGCTTTCTTT,NA,TRBV4-3,NA,TRBJ1-1
CASSLVGGAGNTIYF,TGTGCCAGCAGCTTGGTCGGAGGGGCTGGAAACACCATATATTTT,many,TRBV5-4,NA,TRBJ1-3
CASSLTGHSYEQYF,TGTGCCAGCAGTTTAACAGGGCACTCCTACGAGCAGTACTTC,few,TRBV27,NA,TRBJ2-7
CASSQTLGSYGYTF,TGCGCCAGCAGCCAAACTTTGGGCAGCTATGGCTACACCTTC,few,TRBV4-1,NA,TRBJ1-2
CASSPGPGNTIYF,TGTGCCAGCAGCCCGGGGCCTGGAAACACCATATATTTT,NA,TRBV7-8,NA,TRBJ1-3
CASSFGTGVREQYF,TGCGCCAGCAGCTTCGGGACAGGGGTGAGGGAGCAGTACTTC,NA,TRBV5-1,TRBD1,TRBJ2-7
CASSLRGLGETQYF,TGTGCCAGCAGCTTACGGGGACTAGGGGAGACCCAGTACTTC,NA,TRBV7-6,TRBD2,TRBJ2-5
CASSFPGALTNYGYTF,TGTGCCAGCAGTTTCCCAGGGGCCTTGACTAACTATGGCTACACCTTC,NA,TRBV28,NA,TRBJ1-2
CASSASSGRPTNTDTQYF,TGTGCCAGCAGTGCCTCGAGCGGGAGACCGACTAACACAGATACGCAGTATTTT,few,TRBV28,TRBD2,TRBJ2-3
CASTQGLRGGETQYF,TGTGCCAGCACCCAAGGACTCCGAGGAGGGGAGACCCAGTACTTC,NA,TRBV13,NA,TRBJ2-5
CASSFRTSGTGELFF,TGTGCCAGCAGCTTTAGGACTAGTGGGACCGGGGAGCTGTTTTTT,NA,TRBV7-2,TRBD2,TRBJ2-2
CAWIDSLFSGNTIYF,TGTGCCTGGATCGACAGCCTTTTCTCTGGAAACACCATATATTTT,NA,TRBV30,NA,TRBJ1-3
CASSSIRTDTQYF,TGTGCTAGCAGCTCGATTAGGACAGATACGCAGTATTTT,few,TRBV7-7,NA,TRBJ2-3
CASRKAGEGYNEQFF,TGTGCCAGTAGGAAAGCGGGAGAGGGGTACAATGAGCAGTTCTTC,few,TRBV2,TRBD2,TRBJ2-1
CASSRREVGTEAFF,TGTGCCAGCAGCCGCAGGGAGGTTGGCACTGAAGCTTTCTTT,few,TRBV7-2,NA,TRBJ1-1
CASSYTGYTEAFF,TGTGCCAGCAGTTACACGGGGTACACTGAAGCTTTCTTT,NA,TRBV6-5,NA,TRBJ1-1
CASSLGGKQYF,TGTGCCAGCAGCTTAGGGGGAAAGCAGTACTTC,many,TRBV7-9,NA,TRBJ2-7
CASSLYMVGTVNTEAFF,TGTGCCAGCAGTTTATATATGGTAGGGACGGTGAACACTGAAGCTTTCTTT,NA,TRBV28,NA,TRBJ1-1
CAWNRQPMGDQYF,TGTGCCTGGAATCGACAGCCGATGGGGGACCAGTACTTC,few,TRBV30,NA,TRBJ2-5
CASSPKLESYEQYF,TGCGCCAGCAGCCCTAAACTCGAATCCTACGAGCAGTACTTC,few,TRBV5-1,NA,TRBJ2-7
CASSLRTGGTEAFF,TGTGCCAGCAGCTTACGGACAGGCGGCACTGAAGCTTTCTTT,NA,TRBV7-3,TRBD1,TRBJ1-1
CSAALVSGRNEQFF,TGCAGCGCCGCTCTGGTTAGCGGGAGAAATGAGCAGTTCTTC,few,TRBV29-1,TRBD2,TRBJ2-1
CASSSLGRQNYGYTF,TGTGCCAGCAGTTCACTTGGCAGACAGAACTATGGCTACACCTTC,many,TRBV28,NA,TRBJ1-2
CASSSTATGMKYF,TGTGCCAGCAGCTCGACCGCGACAGGTATGAAGTACTTC,few,TRBV7-2,NA,TRBJ2-7
CASSLRTSGRDEQFF,TGTGCCAGCAGCTTACGGACTAGCGGGAGGGATGAGCAGTTCTTC,few,TRBV13,TRBD2,TRBJ2-1
CASSESVGFSEQYF,TGTGCCAGCAGTGAATCGGTAGGGTTCAGCGAGCAGTACTTC,NA,TRBV25-1,NA,TRBJ2-7
CASSPSGSHYNEQFF,TGTGCCAGCAGCCCTAGCGGATCCCATTACAATGAGCAGTTCTTC,NA,TRBV5-4,TRBD2,TRBJ2-1
CASSLWSGVYNEQFF,TGTGCCAGCAGCTTATGGAGCGGAGTTTACAATGAGCAGTTCTTC,NA,TRBV7-6,NA,TRBJ2-1
CASSDSGAENNEQFF,TGTGCCAGCAGTGATTCCGGGGCCGAGAACAATGAGCAGTTCTTC,few,TRBV25-1,NA,TRBJ2-1
CSATADQGQFF,TGCAGTGCTACGGCGGACCAGGGGCAGTTCTTC,NA,TRBV20-1,NA,TRBJ2-1
CASSLGPLSGGGNEQFF,TGTGCCAGCAGCTTAGGCCCCTTGTCCGGAGGTGGCAATGAGCAGTTCTTC,many,TRBV7-3,NA,TRBJ2-1
CASSQGSSSYNEQFF,TGCGCCAGCAGCCAAGGTTCCAGCTCCTACAATGAGCAGTTCTTC,few,TRBV4-1,NA,TRBJ2-1
CAISPPTAYEQYF,TGTGCCATCAGCCCCCCGACAGCCTACGAGCAGTACTTC,NA,TRBV10-3,NA,TRBJ2-7